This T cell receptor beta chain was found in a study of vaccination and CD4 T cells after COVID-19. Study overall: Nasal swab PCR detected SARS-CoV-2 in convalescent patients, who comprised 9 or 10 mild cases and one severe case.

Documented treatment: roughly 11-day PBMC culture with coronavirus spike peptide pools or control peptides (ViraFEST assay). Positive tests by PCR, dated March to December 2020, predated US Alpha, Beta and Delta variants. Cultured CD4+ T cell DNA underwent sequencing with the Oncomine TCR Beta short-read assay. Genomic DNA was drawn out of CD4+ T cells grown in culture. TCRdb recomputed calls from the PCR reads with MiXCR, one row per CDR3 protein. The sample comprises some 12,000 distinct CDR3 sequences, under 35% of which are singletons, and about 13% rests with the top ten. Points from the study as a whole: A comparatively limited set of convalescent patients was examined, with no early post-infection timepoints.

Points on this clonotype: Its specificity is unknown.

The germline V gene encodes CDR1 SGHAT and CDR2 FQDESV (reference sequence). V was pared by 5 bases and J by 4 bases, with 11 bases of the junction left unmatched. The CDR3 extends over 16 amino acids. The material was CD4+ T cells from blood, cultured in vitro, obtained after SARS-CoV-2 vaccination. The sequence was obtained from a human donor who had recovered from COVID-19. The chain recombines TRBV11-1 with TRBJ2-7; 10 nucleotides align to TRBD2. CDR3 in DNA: TGTGCCAGCAGCCCCGGCGGGCTAGCGGGAGAGTACGAGCAGTACTTC. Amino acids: CASSPGGLAGEYEQYF.